The 5 T cell receptor beta chains presented below share a single source sample, sequenced in a study of blood T cell repertoires in COVID-19. Clones were sequenced by immunoSEQ multiplex PCR, and TCRdb holds only the in-frame ones, with some missing. The repertoire includes roughly 280,000 clones, 70% to 90% of them detected once, and about 2% sits in the top ten. The specimen sequenced was peripheral blood. The receptors come from a man aged 25 to 45 with active or convalescent COVID-19.

This clone has just one count. This chain connects TRBV7-2 to TRBJ2-4; tentatively, D is TRBD2 (6 bases). Germline V gene lookup returns CDR1 SGHTA and CDR2 FQGNSA. V lost 4 bases, J lost 9 bases, and 19 bases lay in between. The CDR3 has 15 amino acids. The CDR3 DNA sequence: TGTGCCAGCAGCTCCGGCGGGGAACTAAGGGGCATTCAGTACTTC. Amino acid sequence: CASSSGGELRGIQYF. The variable domain in full, completed from reference TRBV7-2 and TRBJ2-4, reads GAGVSQSPSNKVTEKGKDVELRCDPISGHTALYWYRQSLGQGLEFLIYFQGNSAPDKSGLPSDRFSAERTGGSVSTLTIQRTQQEDSAVYLCASSSGGELRGIQYFGAGTRLSVL.

This sequence joins TRBV28 and TRBJ1-2; perhaps TRBD1 as D (6 bases). The germline V gene encodes CDR1 MDHEN and CDR2 SYDVKM. V dropped 7 bases and J dropped 4 bases, with 16 bases sitting between them. The CDR3 consists of 14 residues. CDR3 bases: TGTGCCAGCACCGTAGGGGGGGCTCTCTATGGCTACACCTTC. Residues: CASTVGGALYGYTF.

The rearrangement links TRBV4-2 to TRBJ1-5, with 7 bases matching TRBD1. The CDR3 runs to 16 residues. The germline CDR1 and CDR2 sequences are LGHNA and YNFKEQ. Trimming cost V 1 base and J 0 bases; bases outside gene matches: 3. The CDR3 region is CASSQGDRDSNQPQHF. The CDR3 DNA follows: TGTGCCAGCAGCCAAGGGGACAGAGATAGCAATCAGCCCCAGCATTTT.

The chain uses TRBV30 and TRBJ2-2; D may be TRBD2 (7 bases). The germline V gene has CDR1 GTSNPN and CDR2 SVGIG (reference sequence). CDR3 length: 17 residues. V lost 0 bases to trimming and J lost 4 bases, with 18 bases between them. In DNA, the CDR3 is TGTGCCTGGAGTGTAGCCCCCGGGGGGCAGGCCACCGGGGAGCTGTTTTTT. Its protein is CAWSVAPGGQATGELFF.

This chain uses TRBV5-1 with TRBJ1-3, with 7 bases fitting TRBD1. Germline V lookup: CDR1 SGHRS, CDR2 YFSETQ. V trimming: 0 bases; J trimming: 0 bases; junction bases outside the gene matches: 3. The CDR3 consists of 16 residues. Written as DNA, the CDR3 is TGCGCCAGCAGCTTGGAGGGGACAGCCTCTGGAAACACCATATATTTT. Amino acids: CASSLEGTASGNTIYF.